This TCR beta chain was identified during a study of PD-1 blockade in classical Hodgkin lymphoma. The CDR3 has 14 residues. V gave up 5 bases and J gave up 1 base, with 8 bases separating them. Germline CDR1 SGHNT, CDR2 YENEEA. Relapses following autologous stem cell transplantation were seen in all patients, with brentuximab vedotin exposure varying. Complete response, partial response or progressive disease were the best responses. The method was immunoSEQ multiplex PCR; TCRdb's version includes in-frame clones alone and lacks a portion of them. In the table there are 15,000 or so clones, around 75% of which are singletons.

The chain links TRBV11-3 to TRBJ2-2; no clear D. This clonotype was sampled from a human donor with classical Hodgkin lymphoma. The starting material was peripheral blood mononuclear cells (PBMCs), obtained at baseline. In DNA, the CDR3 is TGTGCCAGCAGCCCTGGTGAGAACACCGGGGAGCTGTTTTTT. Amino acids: CASSPGENTGELFF.